Sequencing of this T cell receptor (beta chain) was carried out in a study of T-cell memory formation after mild COVID-19. MiXCR, applied by TCRdb to the 5' RACE reads, yields one record per CDR3 protein. The top ten hold 3.9% of the sample, which has roughly 180,000 distinct CDR3 sequences, 18% seen once. Findings of the study overall: Most CD4+ clones that shrank were in CM and EM, while CD8+ ones turned up in EMRA. Cross-reactive memory apparently joined, as some responding clones appeared in pre-infection memory.

From germline, CDR1 is SGHNT and CDR2 YYREEE (reference sequence). The CDR3 extends over 11 amino acids. Trimming left V 4 bases short and J 8 bases short, with 9 bases between. This clonotype was recorded once. Antigen: not known. The sequence was obtained from a man younger than 30 who had mild COVID-19 (a few samples of this study predate the infection). Cell type and time point are not known. The chain combines TRBV5-4 with TRBJ1-2; D gene uncertain. Sequenced sample: PBMCs or a T cell subset sorted from them (not recorded which). CDR3 sequence reads: CASSLLEGYTF. CDR3 in DNA: TGTGCCAGCAGCCTCTTGGAGGGCTACACCTTC.